This TCR beta chain originates from a study of CD8 T cells in ankylosing spondylitis. Study-level points and caveats: Researchers reportedly found disease-linked clones significantly enriched in matched ankylosing spondylitis synovial fluid. A CD8+ phenotype characterized the disease-linked clones, which were relatively rare in peripheral blood. Earlier studies detected some motif variants in reactive arthritis synovial fluid and blood.

Trimming cost V 5 bases and J 6 bases, with 10 bases left between them. The germline V gene encodes CDR1 SQVTM and CDR2 ANQGSEA. The CDR3 has 12 amino acids. Libraries for TCR beta were made by quantitative 5'-RACE with molecular barcodes. MiXCR, applied by TCRdb to the 5' RACE reads, yields one record per CDR3 protein. Here the sample spans some 200,000 distinct CDR3 sequences, 18% being singletons. A note on this clonotype: Its target is unknown.

The sequenced sample was blood, either unsorted or a sorted T cell fraction (not recorded which). This chain links TRBV29-1 with TRBJ2-2; tentatively, D is TRBD1 (6 bases). The TCR originated in a male donor between 5 and 29 years old with ankylosing spondylitis or in good health (not recorded which). This CDR3 reads CSVRPGAGELFF. The CDR3 DNA follows: TGCAGCGTTCGTCCAGGGGCCGGGGAGCTGTTTTTT.